The T cell receptor beta chain described here comes from a study of shared clonotypes between healthy human individuals. Whole-study context: Three CD4 naive, three CD4 memory, two CD8 naive and one CD8 memory plate were used per donor. Whole-study results and caveats: Clonotype sharing among donors likely depends on sequencing depth.

This CDR3 contains 13 residues. V was pared by 1 base and J by 4 bases, with 4 bases between. CDR1 is SEHNR, CDR2 FQNEAQ, per germline (reference sequence). Deep-level running was used for the assay. Sequenced by immunoSEQ multiplex PCR; TCRdb stores in-frame clones only, minus some. The table lists hundreds of thousands of clones, 95% to 98% of them singletons. As concerns this clone: Its antigen remains unidentified.

CD45RO negativity and positive selection for CCR7 defined naive CD8 cells, a population that excluded terminally differentiated effector memory CD45RA+ cells. The sequence derives from a man aged 25-40 years in good health. The source material was naive CD8+ T cells sorted from blood. The J gene is TRBJ1-4, the V gene TRBV7-9; D gene ambiguous. The CDR3 coding sequence is TGTGCCAGCAGCTTAGAGTATAATGAAAAACTGTTTTTT. Protein product: CASSLEYNEKLFF. The whole variable domain, filled in from reference TRBV7-9 and TRBJ1-4, reads DTGVSQNPRHKITKRGQNVTFRCDPISEHNRLYWYRQTLGQGPEFLTYFQNEAQLEKSRLLSDRFSAERPKGSFSTLEIQRTEQGDSAMYLCASSLEYNEKLFFGSGTQLSVL.